This T cell receptor (beta chain) was captured by sequencing in a study of T-cell memory formation after mild COVID-19. General study results and limits: Pre-infection memory contained some responding clones, which suggested that cross-reactive memory had joined. CD4+ contracting clones were mainly CM and EM; CD8+ ones, EMRA.

From the 5' RACE reads, TCRdb called clonotypes with MiXCR, one entry per CDR3 protein. Of 85,000 to 130,000 distinct CDR3 sequences listed, over 15% were seen once; the top ten hold 25% to 30%. There are 10 residues in the CDR3. Germline V gives CDR1 DFQATT, CDR2 SNEGSKA (reference sequence). V gave up 8 bases and J gave up 5 bases, with 9 bases separating them. Note on this clonotype: Its antigen is not identified.

The origin of this receptor is an adult woman who had mild COVID-19 (a few samples of this study predate the infection). Cell type and time point are not known. J is TRBJ2-5 and V is TRBV20-1; TRBD1 is a possible D gene (6 bases). Sequenced: PBMCs or a T cell subset sorted from them (not recorded which). The CDR3 spells CSPQGETQYF. The CDR3 nucleotides are TGCAGTCCGCAGGGGGAGACCCAGTACTTC.